This TCR beta chain was sequenced in a study of early T cells in non-severe SARS-CoV-2 infection. On the study more broadly: From unsorted whole blood, bulk RNA was sequenced, and the chains remained unpaired.

Study-level results: A preference for anti-spike CD8 responses marked VDJdb matching, which missed private and CD4 specificities.

Germline V CDR1 and CDR2: MNHEY, SMNVEV (reference sequence). The CDR3 is 14 residues long. With 6 bases removed from V and 2 bases from J, the gap between germline ends came to 12 bases. Unique molecular identifiers tagged individual cDNA molecules. TCRdb redid the calling of the 5' RACE reads with MiXCR, one entry per CDR3 protein. This table holds about 90,000 distinct CDR3 sequences, about 12% found once. Concerning this clonotype: Its antigen remains unidentified.

The sequenced sample was whole blood, obtained at baseline. The V call is TRBV27, the J call TRBJ2-3; no clear D. The source of this sequence is an adult who was a healthcare worker with PCR-confirmed SARS-CoV-2 infection or an uninfected control (not recorded which). CDR3 loop: CASRPSPFTDTQYF. The CDR3 coding sequence is TGTGCCAGCAGACCATCACCTTTCACAGATACGCAGTATTTT.